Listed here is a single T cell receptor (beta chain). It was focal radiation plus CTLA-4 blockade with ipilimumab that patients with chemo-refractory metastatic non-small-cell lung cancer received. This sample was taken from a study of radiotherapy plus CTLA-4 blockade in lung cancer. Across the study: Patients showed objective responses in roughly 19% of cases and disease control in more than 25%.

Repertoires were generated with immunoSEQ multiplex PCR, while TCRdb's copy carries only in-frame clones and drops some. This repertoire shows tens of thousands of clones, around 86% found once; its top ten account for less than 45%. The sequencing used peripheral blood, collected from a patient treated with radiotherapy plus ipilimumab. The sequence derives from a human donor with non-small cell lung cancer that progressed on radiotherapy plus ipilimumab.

The CDR3 coding sequence is TGTGCCAGCAGTTTAAGGCGGATAAGCTCCTACGAGCAGTACTTC. It encodes CASSLRRISSYEQYF. This chain connects TRBV28 to TRBJ2-7; the D is unclear. The V gene lost 2 bases and the J gene lost 0 bases, with 11 bases spanning the gap. Per germline, CDR1 MDHEN and CDR2 SYDVKM. This CDR3 is built from 15 residues.